This T cell receptor (beta chain) is drawn from a study of CD8+ T cells in alopecia areata. Study-level background: Tofacitinib administration to treated patients was oral, at 5 to 10 mg twice daily. Overall study results and limits: Scalp samples also yield sequences of resident alphabeta T cells from normal skin.

Extraction of RNA preceded its reverse transcription into cDNA, which served as the sequencing template. Method: immunoSEQ multiplex PCR; TCRdb's copy keeps in-frame clones and lacks some. Here the sample spans over 110,000 clones, approximately 50% being singletons. Germline assignment: CDR1 SGHAT and CDR2 FQNNGV. The CDR3 is 18 residues long. Germline trimming cut 2 bases from V and 5 bases from J; bases unmatched to any gene: 12. Peripheral blood samples and lesional scalp punch biopsies were obtained from alopecia areata patients. Sorted populations comprised CD4+ and CD8+ T cells obtained from PBMCs. Note on this clone: The antigen remains undetermined.

This sequence originates from a human donor with alopecia areata. This chain connects TRBV11-2 to TRBJ2-5, with 12 positions matching TRBD2. The sample in question was CD4+ T cells sorted from blood, obtained at week 0. This CDR3 is CASSLLGPSGRVRETQYF. For the CDR3, the DNA is TGTGCCAGCAGCTTACTAGGTCCTAGCGGGAGGGTCAGGGAGACCCAGTACTTC.